A single sample is the source of the 22 T cell receptor beta chains below, sequenced in a study of shared clonotypes between healthy human individuals. Measured with immunoSEQ multiplex PCR; TCRdb has only the in-frame clones, and not every one. The data hold more than 1.2 million clones, with around 98.5% observed a single time. Specimen: naive CD4+ T cells sorted from blood. Stated subset: CD45RA+ positively selected. These receptors all stem from a man aged 30-40 years in good health.

This chain links TRBV5-4 with TRBJ1-4, with TRBD1 identical over 7 bases. The germline V gene encodes CDR1 SGHNT and CDR2 YYREEE (reference sequence). CDR3 size: 14 residues. V was pared by 4 bases and J by 3 bases, with 3 bases of the junction left unmatched. The DNA for the CDR3 is TGTGCCAGCAGCCCGACAGGGTCTAATGAAAAACTGTTTTTT. It encodes CASSPTGSNEKLFF.

V and J are TRBV4-3 and TRBJ2-3; either TRBD1 or TRBD2 may supply D (5 bases each). Germline V gene lookup returns CDR1 LGHNA and CDR2 YSLEER. V was shortened by 4 bases and J by 3 bases, with 17 bases between the two germline ends. The CDR3 consists of 16 residues. The CDR3 protein is CASSPRGLLGTDTQYF. CDR3 bases: TGCGCCAGCAGCCCTCGGGGCCTCCTCGGGACAGATACGCAGTATTTT.

The V call is TRBV11-2, the J call TRBJ1-1, with D perhaps TRBD1 (6 bases). V was pared by 2 bases and J by 11 bases, with 15 bases between. This CDR3 is built from 13 residues. Per germline, CDR1 SGHAT and CDR2 FQNNGV. CDR3 sequence (DNA): TGTGCCAGCAGCTTAACTCGACAGGCGGACGCTTTCTTT. Amino acids: CASSLTRQADAFF.

The chain carries TRBV18 and TRBJ1-1, with D possibly matching TRBD1 (6 bases). The CDR3 is 16 residues long. Germline assignment: CDR1 KGHSH and CDR2 LQKENI. Trimming removed 6 bases at V and 1 base at J, with 18 bases between. CDR3 in amino acids: CASSPGVPSANTEAFF. The CDR3 nucleotides read TGTGCCAGCTCCCCAGGGGTCCCCTCCGCGAACACTGAAGCTTTCTTT.

This clone was detected once. V and J are TRBV27 and TRBJ1-5; possible D gene TRBD1, 6 bases. CDR3 length: 15 residues. V was clipped by 6 bases and J by 0 bases, with 12 bases between them. CDR1 is MNHEY, CDR2 SMNVEV, per germline (reference sequence). CDR3: CASRMNRDSNQPQHF. In DNA, the CDR3 is TGTGCCAGCAGAATGAACAGGGATAGCAATCAGCCCCAGCATTTT.

Only one count was recorded for this clone. The chain combines TRBV10-1 with TRBJ2-7; the D is unclear. The CDR3 is 15 amino acids. V lost 2 bases to trimming and J lost 4 bases, with 15 bases between them. Germline V CDR1 and CDR2: WNHNN, SYGVQD (reference sequence). The chain's CDR3 is CASSEKEAPAYEQYF. CDR3 sequence (DNA): TGCGCCAGCAGTGAGAAGGAAGCCCCGGCTTACGAGCAGTACTTC.

With respect to this clone: The same CDR3 arises from other DNA sequences in this sample as well. The chain joins TRBV7-9 to TRBJ2-5; the match to TRBD2 covers 15 bases. Germline V gene lookup returns CDR1 SEHNR and CDR2 FQNEAQ (reference sequence). Trimming at V came to 5 bases and at J to 4 bases, leaving 2 bases not matched to a gene. There are 15 residues in the CDR3. This chain's CDR3 is CASSPGLAGGETQYF. The CDR3 DNA reads TGTGCCAGCAGCCCGGGACTAGCGGGAGGAGAGACCCAGTACTTC.

The chain recombines TRBV29-1 with TRBJ2-5; D is tentatively TRBD1 or TRBD2 (5 bases each). CDR1 and CDR2 (germline): SQVTM, ANQGSEA. The ends were cut back, 7 bases at V and 3 bases at J, with 18 bases in the middle. CDR3 length equals 14 residues. CDR3 bases: TGCAGCGCCCGCCCATGGGACCACGAAGAGACCCAGTACTTC. The encoded protein is CSARPWDHEETQYF.

The V call is TRBV7-2, the J call TRBJ1-2; D uncertain. V dropped 4 bases and J dropped 7 bases, with 16 bases sitting between them. This CDR3 is built from 14 residues. Germline-derived CDR1 and CDR2 are SGHTA and FQGNSA. CDR3 in DNA: TGTGCCAGCAGCTCAAAGGCTGGGGTCGGTGGCTACACCTTC. The encoded protein is CASSSKAGVGGYTF.

This rearrangement joins TRBV7-9 to TRBJ1-1, with D possibly TRBD1 on 5 matching bases. V lost 5 bases, J lost 0 bases, and 13 bases lay in between. This CDR3 has 15 amino acids. Germline CDR1 and CDR2: SEHNR and FQNEAQ (reference sequence). Here the CDR3 reads CASSPQRQLNTEAFF. CDR3 DNA: TGTGCCAGCAGCCCCCAAAGACAGCTGAACACTGAAGCTTTCTTT.

The chain has TRBV25-1 and TRBJ2-1, with a tentative D call TRBD2 (6 bases). Germline assignment: CDR1 MGHDK and CDR2 SYGVNS. This CDR3 region has 16 residues. Trimming stripped 6 bases from V and 7 bases from J, with 22 bases between. In DNA form, the CDR3 reads TGTGCCAGCAGCAATTTTCCGGGAGAAGGACCTAATGAGCAGTTCTTC. This translates into CASSNFPGEGPNEQFF.

The J gene is TRBJ2-1, the V gene TRBV5-1; 7 bases align to TRBD1. CDR1 and CDR2 from the germline V gene are SGHRS and YFSETQ. The CDR3 runs to 15 residues. The V segment lost 4 bases and the J segment 7 bases; nucleotides outside the gene matches: 11. CDR3 in DNA: TGCGCCAGCAGCGCGACAGGGTTTTCTTCGAATGAGCAGTTCTTC. This gives the protein CASSATGFSSNEQFF. Full variable domain (outside the CDR3, taken from reference TRBV5-1 and TRBJ2-1): KAGVTQTPRYLIKTRGQQVTLSCSPISGHRSVSWYQQTPGQGLQFLFEYFSETQRNKGNFPGRFSGRQFSNSRSEMNVSTLELGDSALYLCASSATGFSSNEQFFGPGTRLTVL.

The chain recombines TRBV7-3 with TRBJ1-5, with D possibly TRBD1 on 5 matching bases. The CDR3 consists of 15 residues. The V end lost 5 bases, the J end lost 2 bases, and 13 bases lay between the germline ends. Germline V gene sequence: CDR1 SGHTA, CDR2 FQGTGA. CDR3 sequence: CASSHVEGRNQPQHF. Written as DNA, the CDR3 is TGTGCCAGCAGCCATGTCGAGGGGCGCAATCAGCCCCAGCATTTT.

The genes are TRBV9 and TRBJ2-1; a possible D gene is TRBD2 (6 bases). V was trimmed by 4 bases and J by 5 bases, leaving 16 bases between them. Germline CDR1 reads SGDLS; CDR2 reads YYNGEE. The CDR3 totals 15 residues. DNA for the CDR3: TGTGCCAGCAGCACCCGCGGGACTTATAACAATGAGCAGTTCTTC. This translates into CASSTRGTYNNEQFF.

The V and J genes are TRBV28 and TRBJ2-7, with 9 bases fitting TRBD2. Germline CDR1 and CDR2: MDHEN and SYDVKM. The CDR3 spans 15 residues. The junction had 9 bases not matched to a gene; V was cut back by 6 bases and J by 3 bases. The CDR3, as DNA: TGTGCCAGCAGCCAGACTAGCGGACCTCTCTACGAGCAGTACTTC. It is translated as CASSQTSGPLYEQYF.

The gene calls are TRBV6-1 and TRBJ2-2; the D gene is possibly TRBD1 (6 bases). Germline V CDR1 and CDR2: MNHNS, SASEGT. The V end was cut by 7 bases, the J end by 4 bases, with 13 bases between. CDR3 length equals 14 residues. For the CDR3, the DNA is TGTGCCAGCAACCCCGAGACAGGCACCGGGGAGCTGTTTTTT. It is translated as CASNPETGTGELFF.

The table lists this clone with a few counts. This rearrangement joins TRBV7-2 to TRBJ2-7; 8 bases match TRBD2. Germline V gene lookup returns CDR1 SGHTA and CDR2 FQGNSA. V trimming: 3 bases; J trimming: 5 bases; junction bases outside the gene matches: 3. There are 13 residues in the CDR3. The CDR3 bases are TGTGCCAGCAGCTTCGGGACTAGGAACGAGCAGTACTTC. Translation gives CASSFGTRNEQYF.

The chain links TRBV28 to TRBJ2-7, with D tentatively TRBD2 (6 bases). The CDR3 consists of 15 residues. Trimming shortened V by 3 bases and J by 2 bases, and 14 bases separated the two germline ends. CDR1 MDHEN and CDR2 SYDVKM come from the germline V gene. The CDR3 loop reads CASSFPLGGPYEQYF. The CDR3 nucleotides read TGTGCCAGCAGTTTCCCCCTCGGAGGGCCCTACGAGCAGTACTTC.

In its sample, this clone was seen once. The chain employs TRBV4-1 and TRBJ2-7; possibly TRBD1 for D (6 bases). The V end was cut by 2 bases, the J end by 2 bases, with 19 bases between. Germline CDR1 MGHRA, CDR2 YSYEKL. The CDR3 totals 17 residues. The CDR3 DNA reads as TGCGCCAGCAGCCAATGGAGAGGTGTGGGGGCAACCTACGAGCAGTACTTC. This sequence encodes CASSQWRGVGATYEQYF.

V usage is TRBV15 and J usage is TRBJ2-7; 8 bases line up with TRBD1. Trimming removed 1 base from V and 3 bases from J; junction bases left unmatched: 8. Germline-derived CDR1 and CDR2 are LNHNV and YYDKDF (reference sequence). The CDR3 extends over 16 amino acids. The CDR3 reads CATSRGVRDRIYEQYF. The CDR3 nucleotides are TGTGCCACCAGCAGAGGGGTTCGGGACAGGATCTACGAGCAGTACTTC.

This chain uses TRBV6-6 with TRBJ1-1; D gene uncertain. The CDR3 spans 11 residues. The V and J ends lost 6 bases and 1 base respectively, with 3 bases between them. Germline lookup yields CDR1 MNHNY and CDR2 SVGAGI (reference sequence). The CDR3 DNA reads TGTGCCAGCAGGGGGAACACTGAAGCTTTCTTT. Translation gives CASRGNTEAFF.

The chain links TRBV9 to TRBJ2-5; perhaps TRBD2 as D (7 bases). Germline V gives CDR1 SGDLS, CDR2 YYNGEE. V lost 0 bases and J 5 bases, leaving 14 bases between the germline ends. This CDR3 contains 15 residues. CDR3 sequence: CASSVGPGEGETQYF. The DNA for the CDR3 is TGTGCCAGCAGCGTAGGTCCAGGGGAGGGGGAGACCCAGTACTTC.